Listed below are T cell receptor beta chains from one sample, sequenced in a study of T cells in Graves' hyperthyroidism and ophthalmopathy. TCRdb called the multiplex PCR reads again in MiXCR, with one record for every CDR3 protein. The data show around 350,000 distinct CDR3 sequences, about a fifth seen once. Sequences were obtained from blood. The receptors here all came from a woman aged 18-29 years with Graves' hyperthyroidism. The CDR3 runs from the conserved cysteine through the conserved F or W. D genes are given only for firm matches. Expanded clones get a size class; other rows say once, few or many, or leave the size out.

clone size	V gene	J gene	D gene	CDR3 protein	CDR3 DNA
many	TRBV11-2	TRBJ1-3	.	CASSLDIGDPGNTIYF	TGTGCCAGCAGCTTAGATATAGGCGATCCTGGAAACACCATATATTTT
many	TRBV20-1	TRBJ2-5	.	CSASVWEFETQYF	TGCAGTGCTAGCGTGTGGGAGTTTGAGACCCAGTACTTC
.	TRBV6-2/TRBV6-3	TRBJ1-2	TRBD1	CASSGQARSYTF	TGTGCCAGCAGCGGACAGGCCCGGAGCTACACCTTC
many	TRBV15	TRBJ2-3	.	CATSKEGTDTQYF	TGTGCCACCAGCAAAGAGGGGACAGATACGCAGTATTTT
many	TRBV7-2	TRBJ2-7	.	CASSLVPQWREQYF	TGTGCCAGCAGCTTAGTGCCCCAGTGGCGCGAGCAGTACTTC
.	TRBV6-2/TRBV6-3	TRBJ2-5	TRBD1	CASSLQGAYLPGTQYF	TGTGCCAGCAGCCTGCAGGGGGCATACCTACCAGGGACCCAGTACTTC
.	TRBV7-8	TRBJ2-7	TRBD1	CASSLEGDRSYEQYF	TGTGCCAGCAGCTTAGAAGGGGACAGGTCCTACGAGCAGTACTTC
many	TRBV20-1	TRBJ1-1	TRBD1	CGGTGGNTEAFF	TGCGGGGGGACAGGGGGAAACACTGAAGCTTTCTTT
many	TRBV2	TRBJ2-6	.	CASLQSIAGANVLTF	TGTGCCAGCCTTCAATCGATCGCTGGGGCCAACGTCCTGACTTTC
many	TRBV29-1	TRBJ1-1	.	CSVDRVRTEAFF	TGCAGCGTTGACAGGGTCCGCACTGAAGCTTTCTTT
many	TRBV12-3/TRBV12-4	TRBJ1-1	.	CASSLSRSRYAFF	TGTGCCAGCAGTTTAAGTAGATCAAGGTACGCTTTCTTT
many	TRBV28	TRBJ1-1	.	CASSPESRHDPEAFF	TGTGCCAGCAGTCCCGAATCCCGACACGACCCTGAAGCTTTCTTT
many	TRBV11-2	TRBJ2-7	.	CASSLGIGGYYEQYF	TGTGCCAGCAGCTTAGGTATCGGGGGCTACTACGAGCAGTACTTC
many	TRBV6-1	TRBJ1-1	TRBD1	CASRPQTGGNTEAFF	TGTGCCAGCAGACCACAAACAGGGGGCAACACTGAAGCTTTCTTT
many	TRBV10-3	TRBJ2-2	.	CAISEPGRSNTGELFF	TGTGCCATCAGTGAGCCGGGACGATCGAACACCGGGGAGCTGTTTTTT
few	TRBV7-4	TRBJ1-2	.	CASSPFLIRVGNYGYTF	TGTGCCAGCAGCCCCTTCCTTATCAGGGTGGGTAACTATGGCTACACCTTC
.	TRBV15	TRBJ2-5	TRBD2	CATSFRLAGGRQETQYF	TGTGCCACCAGCTTCCGACTAGCGGGGGGGAGGCAAGAGACCCAGTACTTC
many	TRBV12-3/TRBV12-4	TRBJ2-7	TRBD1	CASRRTGASSYEQYF	TGTGCCAGCAGGCGGACAGGGGCGAGCTCCTACGAGCAGTACTTC
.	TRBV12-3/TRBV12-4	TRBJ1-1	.	CASSTSTEDTEAFF	TGTGCCAGCAGTACATCGACAGAGGACACTGAAGCTTTCTTT
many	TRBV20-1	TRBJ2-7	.	CSASTDYEQYF	TGCAGTGCTAGCACAGACTACGAGCAGTACTTC
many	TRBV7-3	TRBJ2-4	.	CASSAAGGIQYF	TGTGCCAGCAGCGCGGCGGGCGGCATTCAGTACTTC
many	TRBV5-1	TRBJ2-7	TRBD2	CASSFSGEAYEQYF	TGCGCCAGCAGCTTTAGCGGGGAGGCCTACGAGCAGTACTTC
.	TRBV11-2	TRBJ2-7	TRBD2	CASRIAGGPYEQYF	TGTGCCAGCAGGATAGCGGGGGGGCCGTACGAGCAGTACTTC
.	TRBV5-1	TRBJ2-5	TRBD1	CASSLGSPTTLQGLGTQYF	TGCGCCAGCAGCTTGGGGTCCCCCACTACCCTACAGGGGCTAGGGACCCAGTACTTC
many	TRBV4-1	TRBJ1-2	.	CASSQDSRGGYTF	TGCGCCAGCAGCCAAGATTCCCGTGGTGGCTACACCTTC